Presented here are 5 T cell receptor beta chains from one specimen sequenced in a study of T cell responses to AZD1222 COVID-19 vaccine. Generated by immunoSEQ multiplex PCR, the TCRdb table keeps only in-frame clones and is missing some. The profile shows 180,000 or so clones, around 95% of them singletons. Sequenced material: peripheral blood, taken on day 0 of AZD1222 vaccination. The source is an adult in good health.

V gene TRBV27 combines with J gene TRBJ1-1, with D tentatively TRBD1 (6 bases). The V end lost 8 bases, the J end lost 3 bases, and 16 bases lay between the germline ends. The CDR3 is 14 residues long. CDR1 and CDR2 from the germline V gene are MNHEY and SMNVEV (reference sequence). The chain's CDR3 is CASGLLRGDTEAFF. In DNA form, the CDR3 reads TGTGCCAGCGGCCTATTGAGGGGGGACACTGAAGCTTTCTTT.

Here the CDR3 DNA reads TGTGCCAGCAGTTTAATTCCAGGTGAGCTGGAGCAGTACTTC. Encoded protein: CASSLIPGELEQYF. V usage is TRBV28 and J usage is TRBJ2-7, with D hard to call. The germline V gene encodes CDR1 MDHEN and CDR2 SYDVKM. Trimming pared 2 bases from V and 7 bases from J, leaving 15 bases between. This CDR3 has 14 residues.

As DNA, the CDR3 is TGTGCCAGCGGACGACCGGGCCGTGGGGACACCGGGGAGCTGTTTTTT. Residues: CASGRPGRGDTGELFF. The rearrangement links TRBV3-1 (or the pseudogene TRBV3-2) to TRBJ2-2; D not certain. Trimming left V 8 bases short and J 3 bases short, with 19 bases between. CDR3 size: 16 residues. Germline V gene sequence: CDR1 LGHDT, CDR2 YNNKEL (reference sequence).

V is TRBV28 and J is TRBJ2-1; D gene uncertain. V lost 2 bases and J 6 bases, leaving 5 bases between the germline ends. The CDR3 has 12 residues. CDR1 is MDHEN, CDR2 SYDVKM, per germline. This CDR3 reads CASSLTSNEQFF. The CDR3 DNA sequence: TGTGCCAGCAGTTTAACATCCAATGAGCAGTTCTTC.

This clone was seen just once. The chain uses TRBV7-8 and TRBJ1-4; D is unclear. V lost 5 bases and J lost 8, with 18 bases in between. The length of the CDR3 is 15 residues. Germline CDR1 is SGHVS and CDR2 is FQNEAQ. This chain's CDR3 is CASSQLGLMGEKLFF. Here the CDR3 DNA reads TGTGCCAGCAGCCAGTTAGGACTAATGGGGGAAAAACTGTTTTTT. Full variable domain (remainder filled in from reference TRBV7-8 and TRBJ1-4): GAGVSQSPRYKVAKRGQDVALRCDPISGHVSLFWYQQALGQGPEFLTYFQNEAQLDKSGLPSDRFFAERPEGSVSTLKIQRTQQEDSAVYLCASSQLGLMGEKLFFGSGTQLSVL.